These 9 T cell receptor beta chains originate from one sample sequenced in a study of T cell responses to AZD1222 COVID-19 vaccine (dated by TCRdb to the early 2020s). What this sample's time point label stands for: about 28 days (+/-7) after the second vaccine dose. Library preparation used the immunoSEQ multiplex PCR assay. TCRdb obtained this table from immuneACCESS and retained in-frame rearrangements with V and J assigned. These tables miss some clones; where compared with another copy, unresolved V genes account for less than half of the shortfall, and the remainder is unexplained. The sample table holds around 190,000 clones, of which about 89% were seen once. The ten largest clonotypes hold over 1.5% of the sample. The sequencing used peripheral blood, collected 28 days after the second AZD1222 dose. These TCRs come from an adult who received the AZD1222 COVID-19 vaccine.

V usage is TRBV7-9 and J usage is TRBJ2-1, with 9 nucleotides matching TRBD2. Trimming took 5 bases from V and 8 from J; bases not matched to a gene: 10. The CDR3 is 15 residues long. Germline V gene lookup returns CDR1 SEHNR and CDR2 FQNEAQ (reference sequence). CDR3 in amino acids: CASSPRAGGPDEQFF. CDR3 DNA sequence: TGTGCCAGCAGCCCCCGGGCGGGGGGGCCTGATGAGCAGTTCTTC.

The chain couples TRBV15 to TRBJ2-3; either TRBD1 or TRBD2 may supply D (6 bases each). V gave up 0 bases and J gave up 4 bases, with 8 bases separating them. The germline V gene encodes CDR1 LNHNV and CDR2 YYDKDF (reference sequence). This CDR3 has 14 residues. CDR3 protein: CATSRDRGPDTQYF. The CDR3, as DNA: TGTGCCACCAGCAGAGATCGGGGGCCAGATACGCAGTATTTT.

This clone showed up just a few times. The CDR3 region has the DNA TGTGCCAGCACTCCCCGGGGGAATTCGGGTCAGCCCCAGCATTTT. It codes for CASTPRGNSGQPQHF. The chain is built from TRBV27 and TRBJ1-5; the D gene is possibly TRBD1 (5 bases). The CDR3 covers 15 residues. V was shortened by 7 bases and J by 6 bases, with 19 bases between the two germline ends. From germline, CDR1 is MNHEY and CDR2 SMNVEV (reference sequence).

CDR3 amino acids: CASGSPGHRNTF. The CDR3 nucleotides are TGTGCTAGTGGCTCGCCGGGACACCGGAACACCTTC. The chain uses TRBV12-5 and TRBJ1-2; maybe TRBD1 (6 bases). The CDR3 is 12 residues long. The V and J ends lost 6 bases and 12 bases respectively, with 17 bases between them. Germline CDR1 LGHNT, CDR2 FRNRAP. The full variable domain, with the rest looked up from reference TRBV12-5 and TRBJ1-2, is DARVTQTPRHKVTEMGQEVTMRCQPILGHNTVFWYRQTMMQGLELLAYFRNRAPLDDSGMPKDRFSAEMPDATLATLKIQPSEPRDSAVYFCASGSPGHRNTFGSGTRLTVV.

This clone was observed once. The chain is built from TRBV27 and TRBJ2-3, with 12 bases aligning to TRBD2. CDR1 is MNHEY and CDR2 is SMNVEV in the germline V gene (reference sequence). CDR3 length: 19 residues. V shed 0 bases, J shed 3 bases, and the junction held 10 bases outside the gene matches. The CDR3 loop is CASSLSTPGLAGQTDTQYF. Written as DNA, the CDR3 is TGTGCCAGCAGTTTATCAACTCCTGGACTAGCGGGGCAAACAGATACGCAGTATTTT.

V usage is TRBV5-8 and J usage is TRBJ2-7; unclear D gene. Deletions cut 7 bases from V and 7 bases from J, with 6 bases between. This CDR3 is built from 9 residues. Germline V gives CDR1 SGHTS, CDR2 YDEGEE. The DNA for the CDR3 is TGTGCCAGCGGACGGGAGCAGTACTTC. Amino acids: CASGREQYF.

The chain has TRBV14 and TRBJ1-1, with TRBD1 matching over 8 bases. The junction had 8 bases not matched to a gene; V was cut back by 2 bases and J by 6 bases. The CDR3 is 15 residues long. Germline CDR1 reads SGHDN; CDR2 reads FVKESK. This CDR3 is CASSQLTGGLAEAFF. The CDR3 DNA sequence: TGTGCCAGCAGCCAACTAACAGGGGGATTGGCTGAAGCTTTCTTT.

The chain recombines TRBV6-5 with TRBJ2-7, with D maybe TRBD1 (5 bases). There are 15 residues in the CDR3. Germline V lookup: CDR1 MNHEY, CDR2 SVGAGI. Trimming pared 4 bases from V and 0 bases from J, leaving 13 bases between. CDR3 loop: CASSSEQATSYEQYF. For the CDR3, the DNA is TGTGCCAGCAGTTCGGAACAGGCGACCTCCTACGAGCAGTACTTC.

V is TRBV5-4 and J is TRBJ2-7, with D unclear. The CDR3 has 12 residues. Deletions cut 0 bases from V and 6 bases from J, with 7 bases between. CDR1 and CDR2 (germline): SGHNT, YYREEE (reference sequence). CDR3 sequence (DNA): TGTGCCAGCAGCTTGGATGGGGTCGAGCAGTACTTC. Its translation is CASSLDGVEQYF. Based on the CDR3 plus reference TRBV5-4 and TRBJ2-7, the full variable domain is ETGVTQSPTHLIKTRGQQVTLRCSSQSGHNTVSWYQQALGQGPQFIFQYYREEENGRGNFPPRFSGLQFPNYSSELNVNALELDDSALYLCASSLDGVEQYFGPGTRLTVT.